This T cell receptor beta chain came from a study of blood T cell repertoires in COVID-19. Study in general: The United States, Italy and Spain supplied acute and convalescent COVID-19 samples.

Individuals drawn from approximately 22 US areas were roughly 18 to 100 years old. Participants' own reports of clinical history determined their cohort assignment. This CDR3 contains 14 residues. Trimming cost V 4 bases and J 2 bases; bases outside gene matches: 6. Germline V gene data show CDR1 as SGDLS and CDR2 as YYNGEE. Using immunoSEQ multiplex PCR, the repertoire was profiled, and TCRdb retains in-frame clones only, with some absent. This table has 350,000 to 500,000 clones, roughly 84% appearing once. This sequence was found in a woman aged 18-30 years who had been exposed to COVID-19. This chain uses TRBV9 with TRBJ2-7; 7 bases are a match to TRBD1. The sample taken for sequencing was PBMCs or T cells enriched from blood (not recorded which). This CDR3 reads CASSLRDRAYEQYF. CDR3 sequence (DNA): TGTGCCAGCAGCCTCCGGGACAGAGCCTACGAGCAGTACTTC.